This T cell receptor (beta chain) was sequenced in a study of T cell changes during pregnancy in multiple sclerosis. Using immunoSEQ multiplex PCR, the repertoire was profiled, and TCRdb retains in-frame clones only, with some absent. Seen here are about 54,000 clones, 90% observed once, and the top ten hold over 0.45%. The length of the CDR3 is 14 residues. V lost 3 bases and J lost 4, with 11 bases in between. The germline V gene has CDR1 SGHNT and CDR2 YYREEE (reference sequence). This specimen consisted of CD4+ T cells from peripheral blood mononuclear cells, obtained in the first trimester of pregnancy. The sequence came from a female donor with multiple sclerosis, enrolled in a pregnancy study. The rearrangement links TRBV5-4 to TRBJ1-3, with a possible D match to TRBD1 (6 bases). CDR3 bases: TGTGCCAGCAGCTCCGGGACAATCGGAAACACCATATATTTT. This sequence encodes CASSSGTIGNTIYF.